This T cell receptor beta chain came from a study of blood T cell repertoires in COVID-19. There are 15 residues in the CDR3. V lost 3 bases to trimming and J lost 2 bases, with 11 bases between them. The germline CDR1 and CDR2 sequences are KGHDR and SFDVKD. In the study's own analysis: Reference gene primer amplification gave estimated nucleated cell counts. This table comes from immunoSEQ multiplex PCR, and its TCRdb copy is limited to in-frame clones, with some not included. V, J and clone size were drawn from that table, and D and trimming were deduced from the DNA. The sample has under 500,000 clones, 75% to 90% seen once.

Sequencing was carried out using peripheral blood. The rearrangement links TRBV24-1 to TRBJ2-3, with a possible D match to TRBD2 (6 bases). This clonotype originated in a woman in her twenties or thirties with acute or convalescent COVID-19. CDR3 sequence: CATSDTRRATDTQYF. In DNA form, the CDR3 reads TGTGCCACCAGTGATACCCGGAGGGCCACAGATACGCAGTATTTT.